The sequence of this T cell receptor beta chain was determined in a study of T cells in Graves' hyperthyroidism and ophthalmopathy. The CDR3 runs 14 residues. The V and J ends lost 3 bases and 4 bases respectively, with 12 bases between them. Germline CDR1 is LNHNV and CDR2 is YYDKDF (reference sequence). Researchers amplified the TCR beta CDR3 regions from RNA transcripts. Researchers ran a first-round RT-PCR on the TCR CDR3 using the HTBI primer set. MiXCR, applied by TCRdb to the multiplex PCR reads, yields one record per CDR3 protein. Among approximately 700,000 distinct CDR3 sequences listed, around 15% were seen once. This clonotype came up a few times.

Sequenced: blood. The sequence derives from a man between 18 and 35 years old with Graves' hyperthyroidism. The chain recombines TRBV15 with TRBJ1-1; D gene uncertain. Here the CDR3 DNA reads TGTGCCACCAGCAGCTTAGCGAAGGGCACTGAAGCTTTCTTT. It codes for CATSSLAKGTEAFF.